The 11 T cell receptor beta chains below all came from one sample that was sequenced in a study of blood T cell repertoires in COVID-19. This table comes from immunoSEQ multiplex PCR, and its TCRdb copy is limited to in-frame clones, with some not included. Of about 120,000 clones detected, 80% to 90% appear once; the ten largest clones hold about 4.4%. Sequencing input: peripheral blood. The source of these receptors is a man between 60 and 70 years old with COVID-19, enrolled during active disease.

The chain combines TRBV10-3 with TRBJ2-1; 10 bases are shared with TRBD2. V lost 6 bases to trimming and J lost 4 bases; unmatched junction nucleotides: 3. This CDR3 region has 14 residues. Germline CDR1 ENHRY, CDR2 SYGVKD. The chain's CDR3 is CAISSSGGYNEQFF. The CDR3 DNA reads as TGTGCCATCAGCTCTAGCGGGGGATACAATGAGCAGTTCTTC.

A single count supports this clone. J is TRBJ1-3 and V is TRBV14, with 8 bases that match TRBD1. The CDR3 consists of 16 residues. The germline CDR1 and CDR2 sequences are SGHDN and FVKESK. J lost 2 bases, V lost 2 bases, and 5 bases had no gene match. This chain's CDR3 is CASSQSGTGTGNTIYF. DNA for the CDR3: TGTGCCAGCAGCCAAAGTGGGACAGGAACTGGAAACACCATATATTTT.

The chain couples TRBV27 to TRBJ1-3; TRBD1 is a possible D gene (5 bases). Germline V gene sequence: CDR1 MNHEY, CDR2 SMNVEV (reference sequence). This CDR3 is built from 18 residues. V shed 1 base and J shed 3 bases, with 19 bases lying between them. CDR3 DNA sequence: TGTGCCAGCAGTTTATATGGGGGGACCTCTTCAGGTGGAAACACCATATATTTT. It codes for CASSLYGGTSSGGNTIYF.

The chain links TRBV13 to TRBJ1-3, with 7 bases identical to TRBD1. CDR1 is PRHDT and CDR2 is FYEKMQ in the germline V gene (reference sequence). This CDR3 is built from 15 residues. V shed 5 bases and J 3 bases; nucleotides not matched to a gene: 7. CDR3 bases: TGTGCCAGCAGCGTCGCAACAGGGGTTGGAAACACCATATATTTT. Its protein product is CASSVATGVGNTIYF.

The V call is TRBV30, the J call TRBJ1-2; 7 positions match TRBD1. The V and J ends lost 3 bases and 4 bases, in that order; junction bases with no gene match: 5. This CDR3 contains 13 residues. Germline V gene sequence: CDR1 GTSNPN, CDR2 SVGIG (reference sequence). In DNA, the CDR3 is TGTGCCTGGAGGGTAGACAGGGCCTATGGCTACACCTTC. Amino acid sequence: CAWRVDRAYGYTF.

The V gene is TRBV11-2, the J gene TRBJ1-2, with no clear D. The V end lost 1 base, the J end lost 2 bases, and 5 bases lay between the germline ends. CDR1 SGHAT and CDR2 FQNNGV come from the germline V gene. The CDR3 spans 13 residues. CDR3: CASSLVGNYGYTF. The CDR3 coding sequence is TGTGCCAGCAGCTTAGTCGGGAACTATGGCTACACCTTC. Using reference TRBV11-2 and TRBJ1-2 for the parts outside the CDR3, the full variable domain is EAGVAQSPRYKIIEKRQSVAFWCNPISGHATLYWYQQILGQGPKLLIQFQNNGVVDDSQLPKDRFSAERLKGVDSTLKIQPAKLEDSAVYLCASSLVGNYGYTFGSGTRLTVV.

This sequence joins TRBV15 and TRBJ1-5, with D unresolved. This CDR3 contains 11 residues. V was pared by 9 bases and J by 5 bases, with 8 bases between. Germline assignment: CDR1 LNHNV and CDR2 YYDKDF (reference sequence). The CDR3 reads CATGRDQPQHF. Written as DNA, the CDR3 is TGTGCCACGGGGAGGGATCAGCCCCAGCATTTT.

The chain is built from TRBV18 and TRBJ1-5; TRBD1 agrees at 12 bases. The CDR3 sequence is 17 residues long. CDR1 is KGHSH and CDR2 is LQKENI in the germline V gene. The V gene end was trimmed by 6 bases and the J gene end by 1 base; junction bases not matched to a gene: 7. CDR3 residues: CASSPGTGGGSNQPQHF. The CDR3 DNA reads TGTGCCAGCTCCCCCGGGACAGGGGGCGGAAGCAATCAGCCCCAGCATTTT.

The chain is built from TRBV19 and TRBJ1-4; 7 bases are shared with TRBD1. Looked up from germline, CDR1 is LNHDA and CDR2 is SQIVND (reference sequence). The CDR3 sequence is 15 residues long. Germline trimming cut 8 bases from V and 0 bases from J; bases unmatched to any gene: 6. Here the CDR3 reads CASQRDSATNEKLFF. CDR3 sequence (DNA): TGTGCCAGTCAAAGGGACAGTGCAACTAATGAAAAACTGTTTTTT.

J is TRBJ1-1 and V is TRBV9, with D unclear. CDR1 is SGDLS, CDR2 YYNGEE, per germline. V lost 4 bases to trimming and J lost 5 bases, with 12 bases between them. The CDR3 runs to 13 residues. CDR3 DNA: TGTGCCAGCAGCACTCTGAGCGGTACTGAAGCTTTCTTT. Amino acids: CASSTLSGTEAFF.

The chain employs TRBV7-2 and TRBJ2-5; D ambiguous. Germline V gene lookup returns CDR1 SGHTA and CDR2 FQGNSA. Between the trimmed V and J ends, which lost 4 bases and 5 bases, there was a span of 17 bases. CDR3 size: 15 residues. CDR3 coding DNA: TGTGCCAGCAGCTCTCTCGGTGGATTGAGGGAGACCCAGTACTTC. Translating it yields CASSSLGGLRETQYF.